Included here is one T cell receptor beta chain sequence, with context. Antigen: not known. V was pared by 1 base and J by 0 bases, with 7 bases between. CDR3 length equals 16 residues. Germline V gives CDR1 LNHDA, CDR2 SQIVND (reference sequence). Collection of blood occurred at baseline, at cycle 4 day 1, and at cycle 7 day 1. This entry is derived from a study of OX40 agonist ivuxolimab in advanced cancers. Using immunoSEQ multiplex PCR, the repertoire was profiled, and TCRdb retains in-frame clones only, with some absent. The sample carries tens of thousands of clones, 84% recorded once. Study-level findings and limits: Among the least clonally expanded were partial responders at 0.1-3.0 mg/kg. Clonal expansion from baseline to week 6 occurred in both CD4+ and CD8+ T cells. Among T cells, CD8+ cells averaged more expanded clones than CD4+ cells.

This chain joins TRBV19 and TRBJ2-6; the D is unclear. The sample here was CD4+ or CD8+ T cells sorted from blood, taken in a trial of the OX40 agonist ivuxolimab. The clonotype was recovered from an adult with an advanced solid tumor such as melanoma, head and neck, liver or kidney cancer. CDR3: CASSIGWGSGANVLTF. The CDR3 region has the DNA TGTGCCAGTAGTATAGGTTGGGGCTCTGGGGCCAACGTCCTGACTTTC.